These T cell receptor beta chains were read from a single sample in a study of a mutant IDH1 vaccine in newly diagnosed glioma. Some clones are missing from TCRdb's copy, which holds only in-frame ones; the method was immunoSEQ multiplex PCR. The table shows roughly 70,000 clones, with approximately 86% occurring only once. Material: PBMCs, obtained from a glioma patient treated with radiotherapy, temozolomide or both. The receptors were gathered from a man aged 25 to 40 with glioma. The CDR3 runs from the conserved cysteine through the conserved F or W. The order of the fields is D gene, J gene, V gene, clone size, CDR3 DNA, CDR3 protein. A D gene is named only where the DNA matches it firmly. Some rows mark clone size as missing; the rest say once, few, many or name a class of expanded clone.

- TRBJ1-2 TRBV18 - TGTGCCAGCTCACCACAGGGCGGTGGCTACACCTTC CASSPQGGGYTF
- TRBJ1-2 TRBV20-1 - TGCAGTGCTAGACCTCTTGGGGGGTACACCTTC CSARPLGGYTF
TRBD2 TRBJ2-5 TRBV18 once TGTGCCAGCTCACCAGCCGGGAGGCAAGAGACCCAGTACTTC CASSPAGRQETQYF
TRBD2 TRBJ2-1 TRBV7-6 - TGTGCCAGCAGCTCCCCAGCGGGGGCATACAATGAGCAGTTCTTC CASSSPAGAYNEQFF
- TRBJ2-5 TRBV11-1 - TGTGCCAGCAGCTTAGACAGGGTGCAAGAGACCCAGTACTTC CASSLDRVQETQYF
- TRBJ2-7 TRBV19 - TGTGCCAGTAGTATCGGGCGGGGGCCCTACGAGCAGTACTTC CASSIGRGPYEQYF
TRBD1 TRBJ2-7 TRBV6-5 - TGTGCCAGCAGACGACAGGGGGGAGCCTACGAGCAGTACTTC CASRRQGGAYEQYF
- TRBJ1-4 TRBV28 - TGTGCCAGCAGTTTCAGGGGATTGACAGAGGAAAAACTGTTTTTT CASSFRGLTEEKLFF
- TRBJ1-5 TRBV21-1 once TGTGCCAGCAGCAAAGCGCATCCAGGCGTAGGGAATCAGCCCCAGCATTTT CASSKAHPGVGNQPQHF
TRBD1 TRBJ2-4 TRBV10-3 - TGTGCCATCAGTGAGACGACAGGGGAAGGAGCCAAAAACATTCAGTACTTC CAISETTGEGAKNIQYF
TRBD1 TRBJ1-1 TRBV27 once TGTGCCAGCCGACGGGACAGGGGACTCCTCGGAGTGGACACTGAAGCTTTCTTT CASRRDRGLLGVDTEAFF
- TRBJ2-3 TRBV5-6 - TGTGCCAGCAGCTTGGGCACGGGGGCAGACACAGATACGCAGTATTTT CASSLGTGADTDTQYF